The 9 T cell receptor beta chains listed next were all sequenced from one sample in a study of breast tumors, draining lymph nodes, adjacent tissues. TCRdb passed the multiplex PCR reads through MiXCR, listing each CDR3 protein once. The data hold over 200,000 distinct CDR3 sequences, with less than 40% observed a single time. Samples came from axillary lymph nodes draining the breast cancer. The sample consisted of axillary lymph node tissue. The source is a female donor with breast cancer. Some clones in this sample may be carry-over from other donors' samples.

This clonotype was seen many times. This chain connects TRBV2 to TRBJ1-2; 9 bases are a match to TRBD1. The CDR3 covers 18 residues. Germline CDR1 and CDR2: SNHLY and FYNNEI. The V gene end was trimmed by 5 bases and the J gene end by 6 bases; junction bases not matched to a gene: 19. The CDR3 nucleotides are TGTGCCAGCAGTCCCCGTACTCCCCCGTCGGGACAGGGTGATGGCTACACCTTC. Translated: CASSPRTPPSGQGDGYTF.

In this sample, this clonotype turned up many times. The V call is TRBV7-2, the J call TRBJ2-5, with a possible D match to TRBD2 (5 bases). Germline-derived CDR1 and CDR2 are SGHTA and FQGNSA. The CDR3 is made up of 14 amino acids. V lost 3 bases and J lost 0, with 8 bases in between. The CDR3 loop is CASSFPDYQETQYF. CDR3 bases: TGTGCCAGCAGCTTTCCGGACTACCAAGAGACCCAGTACTTC.

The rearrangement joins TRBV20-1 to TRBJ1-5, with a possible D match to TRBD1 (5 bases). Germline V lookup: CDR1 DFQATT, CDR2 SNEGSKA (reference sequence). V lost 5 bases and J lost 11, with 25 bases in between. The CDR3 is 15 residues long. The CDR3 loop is CSAHTSGADQETQHF. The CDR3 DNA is TGCAGTGCTCATACTAGCGGGGCTGATCAAGAGACCCAGCATTTT.

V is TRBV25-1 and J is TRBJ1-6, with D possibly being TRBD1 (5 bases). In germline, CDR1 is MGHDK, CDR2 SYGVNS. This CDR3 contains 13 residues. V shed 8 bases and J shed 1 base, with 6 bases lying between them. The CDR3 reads CASRTSYNSPLHF. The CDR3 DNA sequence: TGTGCCAGCCGGACATCCTATAATTCACCCCTCCACTTT.

CDR3 residues: CSAREGGRGNTIYF. The CDR3 nucleotides are TGCAGTGCTAGAGAGGGGGGACGGGGAAACACCATATATTTT. This chain connects TRBV20-1 to TRBJ1-3, with a tentative D call TRBD1 (5 bases). V gave up 0 bases and J gave up 4 bases, with 10 bases separating them. The CDR3 spans 14 residues. Germline-derived CDR1 and CDR2 are DFQATT and SNEGSKA (reference sequence).

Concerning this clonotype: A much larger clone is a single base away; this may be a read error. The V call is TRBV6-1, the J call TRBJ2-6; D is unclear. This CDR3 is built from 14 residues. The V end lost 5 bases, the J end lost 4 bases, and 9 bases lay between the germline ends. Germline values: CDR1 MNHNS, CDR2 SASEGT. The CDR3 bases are TGTGCCAGCAGTCTGAGGTTCGGGGCCAACGTCCTGACTTTC. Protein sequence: CASSLRFGANVLTF.

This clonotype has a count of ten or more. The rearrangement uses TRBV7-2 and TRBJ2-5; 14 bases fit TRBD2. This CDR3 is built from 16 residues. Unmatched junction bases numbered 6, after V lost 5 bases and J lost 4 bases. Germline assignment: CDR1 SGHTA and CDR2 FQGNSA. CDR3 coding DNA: TGTGCCAGCAGCCTCGGGACTAGCGGGGGTACAGAGACCCAGTACTTC. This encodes CASSLGTSGGTETQYF.

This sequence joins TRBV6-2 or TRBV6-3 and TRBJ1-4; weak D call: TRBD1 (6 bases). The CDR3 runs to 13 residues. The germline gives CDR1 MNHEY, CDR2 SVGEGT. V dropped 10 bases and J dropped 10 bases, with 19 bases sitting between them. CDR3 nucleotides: TGTGCCACCTTACAGGGTCGGAGCGGAAAACTGTTTTTT. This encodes CATLQGRSGKLFF.

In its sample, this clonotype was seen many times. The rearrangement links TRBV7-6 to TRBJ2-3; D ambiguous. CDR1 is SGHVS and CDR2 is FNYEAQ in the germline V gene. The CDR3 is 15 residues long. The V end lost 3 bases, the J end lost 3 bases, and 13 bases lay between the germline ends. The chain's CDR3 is CASSLGSRLTDTQYF. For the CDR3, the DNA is TGTGCCAGCAGCTTGGGTTCTCGGTTGACAGATACGCAGTATTTT.